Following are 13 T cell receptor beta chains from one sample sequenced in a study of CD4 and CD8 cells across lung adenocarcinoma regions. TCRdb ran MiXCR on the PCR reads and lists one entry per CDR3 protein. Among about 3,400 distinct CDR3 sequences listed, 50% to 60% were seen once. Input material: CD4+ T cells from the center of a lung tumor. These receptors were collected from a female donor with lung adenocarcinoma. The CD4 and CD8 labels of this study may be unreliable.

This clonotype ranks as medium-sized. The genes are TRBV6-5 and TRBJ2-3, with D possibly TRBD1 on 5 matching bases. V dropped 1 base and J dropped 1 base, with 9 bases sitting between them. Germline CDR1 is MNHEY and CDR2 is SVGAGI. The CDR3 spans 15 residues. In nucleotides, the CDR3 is TGTGCCAGCAGTTACTTCGGCAGGGGCACAGATACGCAGTATTTT. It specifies CASSYFGRGTDTQYF.

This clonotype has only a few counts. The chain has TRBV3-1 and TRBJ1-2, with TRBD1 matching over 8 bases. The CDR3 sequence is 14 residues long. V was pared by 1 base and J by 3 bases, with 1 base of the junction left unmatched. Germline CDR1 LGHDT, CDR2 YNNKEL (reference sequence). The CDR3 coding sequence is TGTGCCAGCAGCCAAGGGACAGGGTACTATGGCTACACCTTC. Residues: CASSQGTGYYGYTF.

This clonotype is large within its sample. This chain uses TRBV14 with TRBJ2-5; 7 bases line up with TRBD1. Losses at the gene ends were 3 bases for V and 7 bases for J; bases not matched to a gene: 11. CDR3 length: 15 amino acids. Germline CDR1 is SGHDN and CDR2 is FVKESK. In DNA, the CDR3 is TGTGCCAGCAGCCAGAAAGGACAGGTCTTAGGGACCCAGTACTTC. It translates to CASSQKGQVLGTQYF.

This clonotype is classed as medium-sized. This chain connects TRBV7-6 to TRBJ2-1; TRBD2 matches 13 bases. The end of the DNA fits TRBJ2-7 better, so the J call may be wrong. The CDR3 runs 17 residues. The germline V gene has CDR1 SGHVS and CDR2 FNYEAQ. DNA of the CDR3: TGTGCCAGCAGCACGACTAGCGGGGGGTCCATGTCCTACGAGCAGTACTTC. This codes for CASSTTSGGSMSYEQYF.

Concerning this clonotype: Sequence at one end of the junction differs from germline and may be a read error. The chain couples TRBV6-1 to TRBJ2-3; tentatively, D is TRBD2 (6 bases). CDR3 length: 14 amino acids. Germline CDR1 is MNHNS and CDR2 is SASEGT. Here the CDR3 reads CASSGASGTDTQYF. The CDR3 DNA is TGTGCGAGCAGTGGGGCTAGCGGCACAGATACGCAGTATTTT.

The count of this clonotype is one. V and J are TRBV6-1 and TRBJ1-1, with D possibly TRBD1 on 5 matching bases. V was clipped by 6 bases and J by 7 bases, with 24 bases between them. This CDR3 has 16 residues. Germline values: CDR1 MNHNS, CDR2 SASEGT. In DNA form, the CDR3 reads TGTGCCAGCAGCACCCCAGGGAAGGGATTTGAAATTGAAGCTTTCTTT. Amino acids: CASSTPGKGFEIEAFF.

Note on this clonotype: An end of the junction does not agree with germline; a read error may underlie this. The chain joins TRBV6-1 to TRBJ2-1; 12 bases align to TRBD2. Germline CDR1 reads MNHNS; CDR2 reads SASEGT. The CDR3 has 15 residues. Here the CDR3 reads CASSEATSGSNEQLF. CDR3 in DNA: TGTGCCAGCAGTGAAGCGACTAGCGGGAGCAATGAGCAGCTCTTC.

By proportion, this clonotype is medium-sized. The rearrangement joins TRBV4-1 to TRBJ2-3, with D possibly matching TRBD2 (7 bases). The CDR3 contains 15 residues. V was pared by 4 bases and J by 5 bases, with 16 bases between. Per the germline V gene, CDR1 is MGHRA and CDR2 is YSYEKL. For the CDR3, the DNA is TGCGCCAGCAGCCGCCTCGGGGGGCAGAGAGATACGCAGTATTTT. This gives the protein CASSRLGGQRDTQYF.

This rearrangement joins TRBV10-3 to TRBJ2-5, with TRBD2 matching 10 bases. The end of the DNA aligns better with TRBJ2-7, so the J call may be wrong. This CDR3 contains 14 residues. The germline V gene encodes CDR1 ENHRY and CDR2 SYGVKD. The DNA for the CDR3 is TGTGCCATCAAGCGGGAGGGTCTCGTCGACGAGCAGTACTTC. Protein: CAIKREGLVDEQYF.

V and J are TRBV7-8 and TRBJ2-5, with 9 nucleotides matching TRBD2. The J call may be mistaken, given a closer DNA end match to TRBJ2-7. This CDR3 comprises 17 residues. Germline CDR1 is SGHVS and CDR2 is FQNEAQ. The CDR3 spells CASSLYGREGLGNEQYF. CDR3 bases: TGTGCCAGCAGCCTTTATGGGCGGGAGGGCCTCGGGAACGAGCAGTACTTC.

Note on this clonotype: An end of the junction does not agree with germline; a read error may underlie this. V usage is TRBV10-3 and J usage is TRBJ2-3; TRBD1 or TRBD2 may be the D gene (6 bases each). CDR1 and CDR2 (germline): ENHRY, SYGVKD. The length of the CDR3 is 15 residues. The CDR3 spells CAAGFGGRGKETQYF. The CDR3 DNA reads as TGTGCCGCGGGTTTCGGGGGCCGTGGCAAAGAGACCCAGTATTTC.

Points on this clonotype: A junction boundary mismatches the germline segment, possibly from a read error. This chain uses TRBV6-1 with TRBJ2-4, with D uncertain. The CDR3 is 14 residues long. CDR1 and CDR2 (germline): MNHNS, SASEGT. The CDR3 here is CASTGLRGKDTQYF. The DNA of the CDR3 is TGTGCCAGCACTGGGCTTAGAGGCAAAGACACTCAGTATTTC.

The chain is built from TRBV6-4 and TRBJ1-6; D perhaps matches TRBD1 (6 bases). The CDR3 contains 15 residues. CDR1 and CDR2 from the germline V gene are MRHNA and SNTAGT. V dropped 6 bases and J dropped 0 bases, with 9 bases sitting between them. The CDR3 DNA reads TGTGCCAGCAGGAAGGACAGCTCCTATAATTCACCCCTCCACTTT. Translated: CASRKDSSYNSPLHF.